This passage covers 26 T cell receptor beta chains from one sample sequenced in a study of tissue T cells after allogeneic stem cell transplantation. Described time point: mouse harvest day 14 after allogeneic transplant. Mouse grafts combined 10^7 T-cell-depleted bone marrow cells with 10^6 splenic CD5+ T cells. Profiled with immunoSEQ multiplex PCR; TCRdb holds only in-frame clones, not every one. The sample has approximately 5,000 clones; roughly 31% are singletons. Material: skin. Receptors originate from a female BALB/c mouse given C57BL/6 T cells with graft-versus-host disease after an allogeneic hematopoietic cell transplant.

Concerning this clone itself: The listed genes are named as in mouse. The read is 1 residue too short to cover the CDR3 end, so that end is filled in from the germline J gene. This sequence joins TRBV1 and TRBJ1-1; D remains unclear. The CDR3 has 12 amino acids. CDR1 is NSQYPW and CDR2 is LRSPGD in the germline V gene (reference sequence). Trimming removed 1 base at V and 3 bases at J, with 3 bases between. The CDR3 loop is CTCSAVDTEVFF. The sequenced CDR3 bases are TGCACCTGCAGTGCAGTAGACACAGAAGTCTTC.

Turning to this clone: Gene names and germline refer to mouse. Read data end 1 residue before the CDR3 end; the end is taken from the germline J gene. V gene TRBV23 combines with J gene TRBJ2-5. Germline V gene sequence: CDR1 KGHTA, CDR2 FQNQQP. This CDR3 spans 14 amino acids. CDR3 DNA (partial): TGCTCCAGCAGTCAGCGGGACGGCCAAGACACCCAGTAC. Amino acid sequence: CSSSQRDGQDTQY. The full CDR3 reads CSSSQRDGQDTQYF.

For this clone: Germline and genes here are mouse. The read terminates 1 residue ahead of where the CDR3 ends, so the germline J gene completes it. Other DNA sequences in the same sample also yield this CDR3. This sequence joins TRBV26 and TRBJ1-2, with 9 bases identical to TRBD1. The CDR3 is 15 residues long. Germline CDR1 is KGHPV and CDR2 is FQNQEV (reference sequence). V was pared by 2 bases and J by 2 bases, with 3 bases of the junction left unmatched. The DNA read from the CDR3 is TGTGCCAGCAGTCTGCCGGGACAGGGTAACTCCGACTACACC. This encodes CASSLPGQGNSDYT. The CDR3 reads in full as CASSLPGQGNSDYTF.

By share, this clone ranks as medium-sized. All gene names here are mouse names. The covered CDR3 bases are TGTGCCAGCAGTCGGTCCAACGAAAGATTATTT. The encoded protein is CASSRSNERLF. The entire CDR3 sequence reads CASSRSNERLFF. The rearrangement joins TRBV26 to TRBJ1-4, with D uncertain. The CDR3 is cut off 1 residue early in the read; its end comes from the germline J gene. The CDR3 consists of 12 residues. Trimming cost V 4 bases and J 2 bases, with 2 bases left between them. Germline values: CDR1 KGHPV, CDR2 FQNQEV (reference sequence).

In this sample, this clone is medium-sized (0.01 to 0.1%). Gene names follow the mouse nomenclature. Read data end 1 residue before the CDR3 end; the end is taken from the germline J gene. The J gene is TRBJ2-7, the V gene TRBV26; D is undetermined. The V end was cut by 0 bases, the J end by 4 bases, with 4 bases between. Germline loops: CDR1 KGHPV, CDR2 FQNQEV (reference sequence). The CDR3 is made up of 12 amino acids. The CDR3 sequence: CASSLSQYEQYF. The part of the CDR3 DNA that was read is TGTGCCAGCAGTCTGTCCCAGTATGAACAGTAC.

This clone occurred a few times. Germline and genes here are mouse. The read ends 1 residue early relative to the CDR3; the germline J gene fills the gap. The V gene is TRBV23, the J gene TRBJ2-7; TRBD1 is the table's D call and was not checked against the DNA. The CDR3 has 13 amino acids. Germline CDR1 and CDR2: KGHTA and FQNQQP. The CDR3 DNA, read in part, is TGCTCCAGCAGTCAATCTCGCAGTTATGAACAGTAC. As protein: CSSSQSRSYEQY. The whole CDR3 protein is CSSSQSRSYEQYF. Based on the CDR3 plus reference TRBV23 and TRBJ2-7, the full variable domain is DAAVTQKPRYLIKMKGQEAEMKCIPEKGHTAVFWYQQKQSKELKFLIYFQNQQPLDQIDMVKERFSAVCPSSSLCSLGIRTCEAEDSALYLCSSSQSRSYEQYFGPGTRLTVL.

This clone was counted between two and nine times. Mouse gene names and germline throughout. From the germline J gene comes the end of the CDR3, since the read stops 1 residue before it. This chain joins TRBV19 and TRBJ2-7; no definite D call. Trimming took 1 base from V and 3 from J, leaving 5 bases between them. The germline CDR1 and CDR2 sequences are FNHDT and SITEND (reference sequence). The CDR3 extends over 12 amino acids. The part of the CDR3 DNA that was read is TGTGCCAGCAGTATACAAATCTATGAACAGTAC. This sequence encodes CASSIQIYEQY. The CDR3 reads in full as CASSIQIYEQYF.

In this sample, this clone turned up a few times. Each gene name is a mouse one. CDR3 DNA (partial): TGTGCCAGCAGCCGGACTGGGGGGGCCAACTATGCTGAGCAGTTC. Residues: CASSRTGGANYAEQF. The full CDR3 reads CASSRTGGANYAEQFF. V and J are TRBV15 and TRBJ2-1; 13 bases line up with TRBD2. Read data end 1 residue before the CDR3 end; the end is taken from the germline J gene. Looked up from germline, CDR1 is SGHND and CDR2 is FRSKSL. The CDR3 runs 16 residues. Unmatched junction bases numbered 3, after V lost 6 bases and J lost 1 base.

About this clone itself: Mouse germline and gene names are used. From the germline J gene comes the end of the CDR3, since the read stops 1 residue before it. V gene TRBV13-2 combines with J gene TRBJ2-5; 9 bases match TRBD2. Germline V gives CDR1 NNHNN, CDR2 SYGAGS (reference sequence). V shed 0 bases, J shed 6 bases, and the junction held 2 bases outside the gene matches. The CDR3 spans 14 residues. The DNA read from the CDR3 is TGTGCCAGCGGTGATGGTGGGGGGGCGGACACCCAGTAC. It encodes CASGDGGGADTQY. The whole CDR3 sequence reads CASGDGGGADTQYF.

This clone was seen a handful of times. Here the gene names and germline are mouse. The read comes to an end 1 residue before the CDR3 does, leaving the germline J gene to fill in the end. V is TRBV26 and J is TRBJ2-4; 7 nucleotides align to TRBD1. The CDR3 runs to 13 residues. Germline trimming cut 3 bases from V and 4 bases from J; bases unmatched to any gene: 1. Germline V lookup: CDR1 KGHPV, CDR2 FQNQEV (reference sequence). Incomplete CDR3 DNA: TGTGCCAGCAGTCTTGGACAGGAAAACACCTTGTAC. It specifies CASSLGQENTLY. The complete CDR3 protein is CASSLGQENTLYF.

This clone was observed a single time. Gene names follow the mouse nomenclature. The read halts 1 residue ahead of the CDR3 end, with the missing end drawn from the germline J gene. The V and J genes are TRBV15 and TRBJ2-3; D not certain. The germline V gene has CDR1 SGHND and CDR2 FRSKSL. V was clipped by 3 bases and J by 0 bases, with 7 bases between them. The CDR3 is 14 amino acids. CDR3 sequence: CASSFTPSAETLYF. CDR3 DNA (partial): TGTGCCAGCAGTTTTACTCCTAGTGCAGAAACGCTGTAT.

This clone has a handful of counts. The gene names here belong to mouse. The observed sequence ends 1 residue before the CDR3 terminus, with the missing tail filled in from the germline J gene. This chain uses TRBV26 with TRBJ1-1; D possibly corresponds to TRBD1 (5 bases). The germline V gene encodes CDR1 KGHPV and CDR2 FQNQEV (reference sequence). Deletions cut 6 bases from V and 0 bases from J, with 8 bases between. The CDR3 loop spans 13 amino acids. CDR3 region: CASRPGQNTEVFF. The sequenced part of the CDR3 DNA is TGTGCCAGCAGGCCGGGACAGAACACAGAAGTCTTC.

Concerning this clone itself: This likely stems from a read error, as it lies one base from a far larger clone. The genes are named according to mouse. The read gets to within 1 residue of the CDR3 end, and the germline J gene fills in the rest. This chain joins TRBV24 and TRBJ2-7; D not certain. V was trimmed by 1 base and J by 0 bases, leaving 7 bases between them. CDR1 and CDR2 (germline): KGHTA, FRNEEI. The CDR3 sequence is 14 residues long. Partial CDR3 DNA: TGTGCCAGCAGTCTGTTCGGGAGCTCCTATGAACAGTAC. This sequence encodes CASSLFGSSYEQY. The full CDR3 protein reads CASSLFGSSYEQYF.

Note on this clone: Gene names are the mouse ones. The read is 1 residue too short to cover the CDR3 end, so that end is filled in from the germline J gene. The chain employs TRBV29 and TRBJ2-7, with D possibly being TRBD1 (7 bases). The CDR3 sequence is 12 residues long. Germline V gene data show CDR1 as MSHET and CDR2 as SYDVDS. CDR3 region: CASGERGREQYF. Partial CDR3 DNA: TGTGCCAGCGGTGAAAGGGGGCGCGAACAGTAC. Supplemented by reference TRBV29 and TRBJ2-7, the full variable domain reads DMKVTQMPRYLIKRMGENVLLECGQDMSHETMYWYRQDPGLGLQLIYISYDVDSNSEGDIPKGYRVSRKKREHFSLILDSAKTNQTSVYFCASGERGREQYFGPGTRLTVL.

As for this clone: The gene names given are mouse names. The CDR3 goes on 1 residue after the read ends, and that part is filled in from the germline J gene. V and J are TRBV23 and TRBJ2-1. The CDR3 has 12 residues. The germline V gene encodes CDR1 KGHTA and CDR2 FQNQQP. CDR3 bases read: TGCTCCAGCAGTCTTAACTATGCTGAGCAGTTC. It yields the protein CSSSLNYAEQF. From start to end, the CDR3 is CSSSLNYAEQFF.

This clone was seen a handful of times. Any gene name here is a mouse gene name. The read falls 1 residue short of the CDR3 end, and the missing part is taken from the germline J gene. The chain carries TRBV26 and TRBJ1-1, with a weak D call TRBD1 (6 bases). The CDR3 runs 14 residues. Germline V lookup: CDR1 KGHPV, CDR2 FQNQEV (reference sequence). V was pared by 7 bases and J by 1 base, with 13 bases between. The covered CDR3 bases are TGTGCCAGCATCTCCGGGACAAAAAACACAGAAGTCTTC. This translates into CASISGTKNTEVF. In full, the CDR3 is CASISGTKNTEVFF.

This clone was observed once. Gene names and germline refer to mouse. From the germline J gene comes the end of the CDR3, since the read stops 1 residue before it. The chain carries TRBV3 and TRBJ2-2; the D gene is possibly TRBD1 (5 bases). The germline gives CDR1 SNHLY, CDR2 FYNGKV (reference sequence). V was pared by 5 bases and J by 0 bases, with 7 bases between. The CDR3 length is 14 residues. CDR3 DNA, as far as it was read: TGTGCCAGCAGCCCCAGGGCAAACACCGGGCAGCTCTAC. Translated: CASSPRANTGQLY. The CDR3 in its entirety is CASSPRANTGQLYF.

On this clone: Gene names and germline match the mouse. The DNA ends 1 residue before the CDR3 does, and the rest of the CDR3 is filled in from the germline J gene. The chain joins TRBV17 to TRBJ2-7, with D possibly TRBD2 on 6 matching bases. Germline V gene lookup returns CDR1 MNHDT and CDR2 YYDKIL. The V gene lost 3 bases and the J gene lost 0 bases, with 9 bases spanning the gap. The CDR3 sequence is 14 residues long. CDR3 DNA, as far as it was read: TGTGCTAGCAGTAGTCTGGGGAGCTCCTATGAACAGTAC. It specifies CASSSLGSSYEQY. Given in full, the CDR3 is CASSSLGSSYEQYF.

As regards this clone: Genes and germline are mouse. The read halts 1 residue ahead of the CDR3 end, with the missing end drawn from the germline J gene. The genes are TRBV26 and TRBJ2-4, with a tentative D call TRBD2 (6 bases). Trimming shortened V by 0 bases and J by 0 bases, and 10 bases separated the two germline ends. Germline V lookup: CDR1 KGHPV, CDR2 FQNQEV (reference sequence). This CDR3 spans 16 amino acids. Incomplete CDR3 DNA: TGTGCCAGCAGTCTGTCTTCTGGGGCTAGTCAAAACACCTTGTAC. Residues: CASSLSSGASQNTLY. The whole CDR3 is CASSLSSGASQNTLYF.

In its sample, this clone is medium-sized. Genes and germline come from the mouse. The CDR3 goes on 1 residue after the read ends, and that part is filled in from the germline J gene. The chain employs TRBV3 and TRBJ1-5, with a possible D match to TRBD1 (6 bases). CDR1 is SNHLY and CDR2 is FYNGKV in the germline V gene (reference sequence). The V and J ends lost 3 bases and 7 bases respectively, with 7 bases between them. This CDR3 has 12 residues. The sequenced CDR3 bases are TGTGCCAGCAGCTTGGGACAACAGGCTCCGCTT. It is translated as CASSLGQQAPL. The full-length CDR3 reads as CASSLGQQAPLF.

About this clone: Each gene name is a mouse one. The sequenced fragment ends 1 residue before the CDR3 boundary, so the rest is inferred from the germline J gene. This chain connects TRBV12-2 to TRBJ2-3; possible D gene TRBD1, 6 bases. This CDR3 is built from 13 residues. Germline-derived CDR1 and CDR2 are SGHLS and HYDKME. V was trimmed by 0 bases and J by 3 bases, leaving 6 bases between them. This CDR3 reads CASSLGTAETLYF. The sequenced CDR3 bases are TGTGCCAGCTCTCTCGGGACAGCAGAAACGCTGTAT.

With respect to this clone: Gene names follow the mouse nomenclature. The sequence runs out 1 residue before the end of the CDR3; the remainder is reconstructed from the germline J gene. V and J are TRBV5 and TRBJ2-3; D gene ambiguous. V gave up 0 bases and J gave up 6 bases, with 7 bases separating them. The CDR3 spans 13 residues. CDR1 is LGHNA, CDR2 YNLKQL, per germline (reference sequence). Here the CDR3 reads CASSQDTQETLYF. The part of the CDR3 DNA that was read is TGTGCCAGCAGCCAAGATACACAGGAAACGCTGTAT.

By share of the sample, this clone is medium-sized. Here the gene names and germline are mouse. The missing CDR3 end, 1 residue past where the read stops, is filled in from the germline J gene. This chain links TRBV13-2 with TRBJ2-1; D gene uncertain. This CDR3 contains 13 residues. V gave up 1 base and J gave up 1 base, with 3 bases separating them. CDR1 and CDR2 from the germline V gene are NNHNN and SYGAGS (reference sequence). Incomplete CDR3 DNA: TGTGCCAGCGGTGATCAGAACTATGCTGAGCAGTTC. It encodes CASGDQNYAEQF. The whole CDR3 sequence reads CASGDQNYAEQFF.

About this clone: Gene names and germline refer to mouse. The read stops 1 residue short of the end of the CDR3; the missing end is completed from the germline J gene. The genes are TRBV13-3 and TRBJ2-5; 13 nucleotides match TRBD2. Germline V gives CDR1 NNHDY, CDR2 SYVADS. There are 14 residues in the CDR3. V trimming: 5 bases; J trimming: 6 bases; junction bases outside the gene matches: 3. The CDR3 loop reads CASSGLGGRDTQYF. The part of the CDR3 DNA that was read is TGTGCCAGCAGCGGACTGGGGGGGCGGGACACCCAGTAC.

This clone is deemed medium-sized. Genes and germline are mouse. The CDR3 goes on 1 residue after the read ends, and that part is filled in from the germline J gene. The V and J genes are TRBV1 and TRBJ1-5; 9 bases line up with TRBD1. The CDR3 has 15 residues. The V and J ends lost 4 bases and 1 base, in that order; junction bases with no gene match: 2. Germline CDR1 reads NSQYPW; CDR2 reads LRSPGD (reference sequence). CDR3 amino acids: CTCSGGTGNNQAPLF. Partial CDR3 DNA: TGCACCTGCAGTGGGGGGACAGGGAACAACCAGGCTCCGCTT.

This clone qualifies as medium-sized. These gene names are mouse names. The read comes to an end 1 residue before the CDR3 does, leaving the germline J gene to fill in the end. The chain is built from TRBV26 and TRBJ2-7, with 9 bases lining up with TRBD2. V shed 4 bases and J 4 bases; nucleotides not matched to a gene: 5. The germline V gene has CDR1 KGHPV and CDR2 FQNQEV (reference sequence). The CDR3 has 14 amino acids. CDR3 sequence reads: CASSRRTGEYEQYF. The part of the CDR3 DNA that was read is TGTGCCAGCAGTCGTAGGACTGGGGAATATGAACAGTAC.